This T cell receptor beta chain derives from a study of Tregs in tolerant kidney transplant recipients. Study-level information: After approximately 6 days with irradiated graft donor PBMCs, CFSE-labeled recipient PBMCs were FACS-sorted.

Generated by immunoSEQ multiplex PCR, the TCRdb table keeps only in-frame clones and is missing some. The profile shows thousands of clones, around half of them singletons. This clone ranks as medium-sized. Its antigen is not identified. The sequence was obtained from a human donor in good health. Sequenced material: CD4+ T cells from blood cultured with allogeneic cells.

The CDR3 protein is CASSPGGDEQYF. The CDR3, as DNA: TGTGCCAGCTCTCCAGGGGGTGACGAGCAGTACTTC. The chain links TRBV18 to TRBJ2-7; 7 bases map to TRBD1. The junction had 4 bases not matched to a gene; V was cut back by 6 bases and J by 5 bases. Per germline, CDR1 KGHSH and CDR2 LQKENI. The CDR3 runs 12 residues.